This T cell receptor beta chain was identified in a study of PD-L1 blockade in urothelial cancer. Time point indicated: pretreatment peripheral blood. Every PCR received spiked-in synthetic TCR analog templates. The assay was immunoSEQ multiplex PCR, and TCRdb's table has in-frame clones only and misses some. The repertoire holds 45,000 to 70,000 clones, about 85% seen once, with 15% to 19% in the top ten. Germline V lookup: CDR1 SGHVS, CDR2 FQNEAQ. The CDR3 spans 15 residues. Trimming stripped 1 base from V and 4 bases from J, with 13 bases between. This sample comprised PBMCs, obtained around atezolizumab (anti-PD-L1) treatment. The sequence was collected from a man aged 65 to 79 with urothelial cancer. The chain links TRBV7-8 to TRBJ1-2, with unresolved D. CDR3 in amino acids: CASSLGSGEGYGYTF. The CDR3 DNA sequence: TGTGCCAGCAGCTTAGGGAGCGGGGAGGGCTATGGCTACACCTTC.